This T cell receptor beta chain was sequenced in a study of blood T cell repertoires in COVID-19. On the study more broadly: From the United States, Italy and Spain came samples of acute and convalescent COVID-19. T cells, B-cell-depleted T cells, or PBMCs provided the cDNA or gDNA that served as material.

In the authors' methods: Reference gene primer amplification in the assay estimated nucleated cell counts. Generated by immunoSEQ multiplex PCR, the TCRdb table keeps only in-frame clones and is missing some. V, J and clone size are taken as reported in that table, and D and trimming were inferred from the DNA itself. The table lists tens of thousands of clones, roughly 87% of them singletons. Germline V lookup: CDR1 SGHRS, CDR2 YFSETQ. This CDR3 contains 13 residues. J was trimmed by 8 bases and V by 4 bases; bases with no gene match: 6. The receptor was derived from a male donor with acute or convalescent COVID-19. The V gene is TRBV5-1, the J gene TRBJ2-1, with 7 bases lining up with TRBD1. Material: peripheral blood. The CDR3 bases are TGCGCCAGCAGCATACGACAGGGCCATGAGCAGTTCTTC. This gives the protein CASSIRQGHEQFF.